The source of this T cell receptor (beta chain) is a study of CD8+CD57+ T cells in acquired aplastic anemia. The authors sequenced patients whose flow cytometry had shown CD8+CD57+ cell expansion. For CDR3 and TCR beta VDJ profiling, genomic DNA was the template used. TCRdb analysed the reads with MiXCR anew, one entry per CDR3 protein. The profile shows a few hundred thousand distinct CDR3 sequences, approximately 80% of them singletons. Points from the study as a whole: Twenty-nine sequences, all CD8+ CDR3, were shared between patients and controls.

This clonotype turned up a few times. The target antigen is unknown. The receptor's source is a human donor with aplastic anemia. Sequenced input: sorted CD4+, CD8+, or CD8+CD57+ T cells (not recorded which) from PBMCs.

CDR3 DNA: TGCAGTGCCGGTTCCGGGCCAACCGGCTACACCTTC. Its translation: CSAGSGPTGYTF. This rearrangement joins TRBV20-1 to TRBJ1-2; no firm D call. The length of the CDR3 is 12 residues. Germline V lookup: CDR1 DFQATT, CDR2 SNEGSKA (reference sequence). V dropped 6 bases and J dropped 8 bases, with 16 bases sitting between them.